This T cell receptor beta chain was captured in a study of cytomegalovirus exposure and HLA in healthy donors. PCR amplification relied on 60 Vbeta primers (plus 13 Jbeta primers). Assay: immunoSEQ multiplex PCR; the TCRdb copy retains only in-frame clones and omits some. In the table there are about 63,000 clones, 73% of which are singletons. Participants comprised healthy donors of bone marrow. Regarding the study as a whole: Sequencing had likely introduced a cluster of highly shared sequence variants as an artifact.

As to this clone: Its antigen is undetermined.

The CDR3 consists of 15 residues. In germline, CDR1 is SGDLS, CDR2 YYNGEE. Trimming removed 3 bases at V and 6 bases at J, with 13 bases between. The genes are TRBV9 and TRBJ1-6; D ambiguous. What was sequenced was PBMCs. The clonotype comes from a man aged 45-60 years in good health and CMV-seronegative. The CDR3 DNA follows: TGTGCCAGCAGCGCAGCTGGGGAGAGTAATTCACCCCTCCACTTT. It translates to CASSAAGESNSPLHF.